This is a list of T cell receptor beta chains from one sample in a study of shared clonotypes between healthy human individuals. Libraries were prepared by immunoSEQ multiplex PCR; TCRdb keeps only in-frame clonotypes and omits some of them. The repertoire holds about 2.2 million clones, around 93% seen once, with less than 2% in the top ten. Sequencing input: naive CD8+ T cells from PBMCs. These receptor sequences come from a man aged 18 to 35 in good health. Some clones in this sample may be carry-over from other donors' samples. The CDR3 runs from the conserved cysteine through the conserved F or W. The D gene is left open where the match is weak. The size field is filled for only some rows; it gives once, few, many or a size class.

CDR3 DNA	CDR3 protein	clone size	V gene	D gene	J gene
TGTGCCAGCAGCGTTTGGGACGGGAATCAGCCCCAGCATTTT	CASSVWDGNQPQHF	.	TRBV9	.	TRBJ1-5
TGTGCCAGCAGTAAGCTCAGGGTAGCGGAGGGCAATGAGCAGTTCTTC	CASSKLRVAEGNEQFF	.	TRBV27	.	TRBJ2-1
TGTGCCAGCAGCGTAGCTAAGGCTAGCGGGAGACCGGGCACCGGGGAGCTGTTTTTT	CASSVAKASGRPGTGELFF	.	TRBV9	TRBD2	TRBJ2-2
TGTGCCGGGGCTAGGACAGAAACAAGCTACAATGAGCAGTTCTTC	CAGARTETSYNEQFF	.	TRBV6-1	.	TRBJ2-1
TGTGCCAGCAGTTCATGGACAGGGATGGGCGAGCAGTACTTC	CASSSWTGMGEQYF	.	TRBV28	TRBD1	TRBJ2-7
TGTGCCAGCAGCTCCACAGGGGGTTTGAACACTGAAGCTTTCTTT	CASSSTGGLNTEAFF	.	TRBV5-4	TRBD1	TRBJ1-1
TGTGCCAGCAGTTTCTTAGACAGGGGTAAGAGCTACGAGCAGTACTTC	CASSFLDRGKSYEQYF	.	TRBV27	TRBD1	TRBJ2-7
TGTGCCAGCAGGTCAGGGTTTTACGAGCAGTACTTC	CASRSGFYEQYF	.	TRBV27	.	TRBJ2-7
TGTGCCAGCAGCTTAGGGCTAGCGGGCGATGGGCCTTACGAGCAGTACTTC	CASSLGLAGDGPYEQYF	.	TRBV7-2	TRBD2	TRBJ2-7
TGTGCCATCAGTACAGGGGGGCTCTCTGGAAACACCATATATTTT	CAISTGGLSGNTIYF	.	TRBV10-3	TRBD1	TRBJ1-3
TGTGCCAGCACGCCACTGGGCGGGAGGTCGGAGACCCAGTACTTC	CASTPLGGRSETQYF	.	TRBV9	TRBD2	TRBJ2-5
TGTGCCTGGAGTGCGTTTGGCTACACTAATGAAAAACTGTTTTTT	CAWSAFGYTNEKLFF	.	TRBV30	.	TRBJ1-4
TGTGCCAGCAATAGCGGGAGCTACAATGAGCAGTTCTTC	CASNSGSYNEQFF	.	TRBV9	TRBD2	TRBJ2-1
TGTGCCAGCCTACCGGACCCCTCCTACAATGAGCAGTTCTTC	CASLPDPSYNEQFF	once	TRBV19	.	TRBJ2-1
TGTGCCAGCAGCTCCTCCGGGACGGATTTTTCCTACGAGCAGTACTTC	CASSSSGTDFSYEQYF	.	TRBV7-9	.	TRBJ2-7
TGTGCCAGTAGTATATTGCGGGAGTTAAGCACAGATACGCAGTATTTT	CASSILRELSTDTQYF	.	TRBV19	TRBD2	TRBJ2-3
TGTGCCAGCAGTGATCAACTTTACACAGATACGCAGTATTTT	CASSDQLYTDTQYF	once	TRBV2	.	TRBJ2-3
TGTGCCACCAGCAGATCGTGGACAGGGGGCACAGATACGCAGTATTTT	CATSRSWTGGTDTQYF	once	TRBV15	TRBD1	TRBJ2-3
TGCGCCAGCAGTGAAGGTGCCTACAATGAGCAGTTCTTC	CASSEGAYNEQFF	.	TRBV10-2	.	TRBJ2-1
TGTGCCAGCAACGGACAGGCGACTCGTTCCTACGAGCAGTACTTC	CASNGQATRSYEQYF	once	TRBV6-1	TRBD1	TRBJ2-7
TGTGCCAGCAGCATAACTACCCCGGAGTTCTTC	CASSITTPEFF	.	TRBV7-9	.	TRBJ2-1
TGTGCCAGCAGCATGGGACAGGTCCTGTACGAGCAGTACTTC	CASSMGQVLYEQYF	.	TRBV5-6	TRBD1	TRBJ2-7
TGTGCCAGCAGGGGCCGCTACGAGCAGTACTTC	CASRGRYEQYF	.	TRBV6-6	.	TRBJ2-7
TGTGCCAGCAGTTACACTGTGGACTCCTACGAGCAGTACTTC	CASSYTVDSYEQYF	.	TRBV27	.	TRBJ2-7
TGTGCCAGCAGTCCGGACAGGGGGCGCGGTCAGCCCCAGCATTTT	CASSPDRGRGQPQHF	.	TRBV28	TRBD1	TRBJ1-5
TGTGCCAGCTCACCCAACGGTGCTAACTATGGCTACACCTTC	CASSPNGANYGYTF	.	TRBV18	.	TRBJ1-2
TGTGCCAGCAGCCCCGACGGCACCTACGAGCAGTACTTC	CASSPDGTYEQYF	.	TRBV5-4	.	TRBJ2-7
TGCGCCAGCAGCCAAGATTTGGGACAGGGGATGGCCGGGGAGCTGTTTTTT	CASSQDLGQGMAGELFF	.	TRBV4-3	TRBD1	TRBJ2-2
TGTGCCAGCAGTCTCGCGACAGCGACCTACGAGCAGTACTTC	CASSLATATYEQYF	.	TRBV27	.	TRBJ2-7
TGTGCCAGCAGCCAAGGATGGGGTTATGAGCAGTTCTTC	CASSQGWGYEQFF	.	TRBV14	.	TRBJ2-1
TGTGCCAGCAGCTTCACTTCTGGCTCCTACAATGAGCAGTTCTTC	CASSFTSGSYNEQFF	.	TRBV11-2	.	TRBJ2-1
TGTGCCAGCAGCCTGGATCCGTCCTACAATGAGCAGTTCTTC	CASSLDPSYNEQFF	.	TRBV7-9	.	TRBJ2-1
TGTGCCAGCAGAAAACGGGGGACTAGGATTCTTGGGGAAGACTACGAGCAGTACTTC	CASRKRGTRILGEDYEQYF	.	TRBV7-2	TRBD2	TRBJ2-7
TGCGCCAGCAGCTGGAAGCCAGGTCCCGGTGGGCCGAACACTGAAGCTTTCTTT	CASSWKPGPGGPNTEAFF	.	TRBV5-1	.	TRBJ1-1
TGTGCCAGCAGCTCCCGACAGGGCCAAGAGACCCAGTACTTC	CASSSRQGQETQYF	.	TRBV7-6	TRBD1	TRBJ2-5
TGTGCCAGTAGTATTGGACTAGCGGCCCTAGGGGACGGGGAGCTGTTTTTT	CASSIGLAALGDGELFF	.	TRBV19	TRBD2	TRBJ2-2
TGTGCCAGCAGCTTAGATTGGGCAGCCAGTTTTGGGGAGACCCAGTACTTC	CASSLDWAASFGETQYF	.	TRBV7-9	.	TRBJ2-5
TGTGCCAGCAGCCGGGACGGGGGACAGGGTAGGAATCAGCCCCAGCATTTT	CASSRDGGQGRNQPQHF	.	TRBV13	TRBD1	TRBJ1-5
TGTGCTAGTGGTTTGTTAGCGGGAGATCGGGCCGGGGAGCTGTTTTTT	CASGLLAGDRAGELFF	once	TRBV12-5	TRBD2	TRBJ2-2
TGTGCCAGCAGTTTAATCCTGGCCTACGAGCAGTACTTC	CASSLILAYEQYF	.	TRBV27	.	TRBJ2-7
TGTGCCAGCAGCAAATGGGACAGGGAAGATCAGCCCCAGCATTTT	CASSKWDREDQPQHF	few	TRBV7-6	TRBD1	TRBJ1-5
TGTGCCATCAGTGAGTCCCGGGAGGGCCTTTCCGAGCAGTACTTC	CAISESREGLSEQYF	.	TRBV10-3	TRBD2	TRBJ2-7
TGCGCCAGCAGCCAAGGCCTAGCGGGAGGGCTTGAGCAGTTCTTC	CASSQGLAGGLEQFF	.	TRBV4-1	TRBD2	TRBJ2-1
TGTGCCAGTAGGGCCAAAAACATTCAGTACTTC	CASRAKNIQYF	.	TRBV19	.	TRBJ2-4
TGTGCCAGCGGGGACAGGGTAAAGGAGCAGTACTTC	CASGDRVKEQYF	.	TRBV27	TRBD1	TRBJ2-7
TGCAGCGTTGAAGTCGCCCACGAGCAGTACTTC	CSVEVAHEQYF	.	TRBV29-1	.	TRBJ2-7
TGCGCCAGCAGCCAAGATGGGGACAGGGCAGGCCACGAGCAGTACTTC	CASSQDGDRAGHEQYF	.	TRBV4-3	TRBD1	TRBJ2-7
TGTGCCAGCAGCTTGGAGGCCGCCGGGACTGCGAGGGAAAAACTGTTTTTT	CASSLEAAGTAREKLFF	.	TRBV5-8	.	TRBJ1-4
TGTGCCAGCAGCCCAAGCCCCGGGGAGCTGTTTTTT	CASSPSPGELFF	.	TRBV7-3	.	TRBJ2-2
TGTGCCAGCAGTTTAGGACCAAACACTGAAGCTTTCTTT	CASSLGPNTEAFF	.	TRBV28	.	TRBJ1-1
TGTGCCAGCAGTTTTATCCCGGGACAGGGGGCTCGGCTGGCCAAAAACATTCAGTACTTC	CASSFIPGQGARLAKNIQYF	.	TRBV28	TRBD1	TRBJ2-4